This T cell receptor beta chain was sequenced in a study of OX40 agonist ivuxolimab in advanced cancers. Autoimmune disease history or systemic immunosuppression led to patient exclusion. The investigators sampled blood at baseline, at cycle 4 day 1, and at cycle 7 day 1. Profiled with immunoSEQ multiplex PCR; TCRdb holds only in-frame clones, not every one. In the table there are some 45,000 clones, over 80% of which are singletons. Trimming cost V 5 bases and J 2 bases; bases outside gene matches: 5. The CDR3 runs 14 residues. Germline lookup yields CDR1 SGHNT and CDR2 YENEEA. With regard to this clone: No antigen is known for it.

The study's findings and limits: By week 6 at 0.1 to 3.0 mg/kg, blood CD4+ and CD8+ T cells had expanded clonally. Averaging showed that CD8+ T cells had more expanded clones than CD4+ did.

The chain combines TRBV11-3 with TRBJ1-1; 7 positions agree with TRBD1. The input for sequencing was CD4+ or CD8+ T cells sorted from blood, taken in a trial of the OX40 agonist ivuxolimab. This receptor was taken from an adult with an advanced solid tumor such as melanoma, head and neck, liver or kidney cancer. The CDR3 nucleotides are TGTGCCAGCAGCCCCCGACAGGGAAACACTGAAGCTTTCTTT. Translated, it gives CASSPRQGNTEAFF.